The T cell receptor (beta chain) under discussion was sequenced for a study of T cells in tuberculosis. Study-wide results and caveats: Using the GMM-specific repertoire gave around 87% accuracy versus roughly 70% with motifs.

Germline-derived CDR1 and CDR2 are LNHDA and SQIVND (reference sequence). This CDR3 spans 14 amino acids. The J segment lost 5 bases and the V segment lost 3 bases, leaving 4 bases of the junction unmatched. As for this clone: Its antigen is unidentified.

The method was immunoSEQ multiplex PCR; TCRdb's version includes in-frame clones alone and lacks a portion of them. Of 25,000 to 35,000 clones in the sample, roughly 93% were seen once. Source material: PBMCs. The chain is built from TRBV19 and TRBJ2-5; 9 nucleotides match TRBD1. This receptor was taken from a donor between 10 and 29 years old with latent tuberculosis or without tuberculosis infection. CDR3 bases: TGTGCCAGTAGTATGACCGGGACAGGGGAGACCCAGTACTTC. Amino acids: CASSMTGTGETQYF.